This T cell receptor (beta chain) emerged from a study of cytomegalovirus exposure and HLA in healthy donors. Germline V CDR1 and CDR2: SGHNT, YYREEE (reference sequence). CDR3 length: 16 residues. The ends were cut back, 7 bases at V and 0 bases at J, with 16 bases in the middle. 13 Jbeta primers and 60 Vbeta primers were used for the PCR. Repertoires were generated with immunoSEQ multiplex PCR, while TCRdb's copy carries only in-frame clones and drops some. The sample lists 120,000 to 150,000 clones, approximately 73% occurring once. This donor's CMV serostatus is unrecorded. The sequence was collected from a human donor in good health. V is TRBV5-4 and J is TRBJ2-2; a possible D gene is TRBD1 (6 bases). Source material: PBMCs. The CDR3 nucleotides read TGTGCCAGCCTTCCGCCGGGACACACGAACACCGGGGAGCTGTTTTTT. This encodes CASLPPGHTNTGELFF.